The TCR beta chain under discussion was sequenced for a study of cytomegalovirus exposure and HLA in healthy donors. Study results and limitations: Investigators reported fewer than 200 TCR beta chains as tied to cytomegalovirus. Most TCRs appeared rarely, but some public TCRs recurred in many donors.

Donors showed nominal health when sampled, although they likely had unrecorded immune exposures. With V trimmed by 1 base and J by 0 bases, 10 bases remained unmatched. This CDR3 contains 19 residues. Germline values: CDR1 LNHDA, CDR2 SQIVND (reference sequence). 13 Jbeta primers and 60 Vbeta primers were used for the PCR. Profiling relied on immunoSEQ multiplex PCR, and the TCRdb table lists in-frame clones only, not all of them. The data hold a few hundred thousand clones, with about 80% observed a single time. In regard to this clone: Its matching antigen is unknown.

J is TRBJ1-4 and V is TRBV19, with 8 bases matching TRBD1. The sample comprised PBMCs. The receptor's source is a woman aged 40-49 years in good health and CMV-seronegative. CDR3 DNA sequence: TGTGCCAGTAGTATAGGGCTCGGGACAGGTGATGCAACTAATGAAAAACTGTTTTTT. Protein: CASSIGLGTGDATNEKLFF. Full variable domain (outside the CDR3, taken from reference TRBV19 and TRBJ1-4): DGGITQSPKYLFRKEGQNVTLSCEQNLNHDAMYWYRQDPGQGLRLIYYSQIVNDFQKGDIAEGYSVSREKKESFPLTVTSAQKNPTAFYLCASSIGLGTGDATNEKLFFGSGTQLSVL.